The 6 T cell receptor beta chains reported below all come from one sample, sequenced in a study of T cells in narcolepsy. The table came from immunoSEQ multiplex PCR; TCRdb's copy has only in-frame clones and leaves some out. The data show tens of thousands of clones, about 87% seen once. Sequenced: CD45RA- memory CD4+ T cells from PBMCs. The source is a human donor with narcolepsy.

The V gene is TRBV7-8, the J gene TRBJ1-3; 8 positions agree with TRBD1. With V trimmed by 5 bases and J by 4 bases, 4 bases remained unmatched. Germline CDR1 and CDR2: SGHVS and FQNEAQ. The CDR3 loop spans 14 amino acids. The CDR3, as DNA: TGTGCCAGCAGCCCAGGACAGGGCGGAAACACCATATATTTT. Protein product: CASSPGQGGNTIYF.

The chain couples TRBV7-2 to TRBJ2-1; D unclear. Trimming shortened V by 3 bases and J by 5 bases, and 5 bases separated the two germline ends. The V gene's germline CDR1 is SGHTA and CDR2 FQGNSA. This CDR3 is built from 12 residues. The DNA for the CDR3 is TGTGCCAGCAGCTTTAGGGACAATGAGCAGTTCTTC. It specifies CASSFRDNEQFF.

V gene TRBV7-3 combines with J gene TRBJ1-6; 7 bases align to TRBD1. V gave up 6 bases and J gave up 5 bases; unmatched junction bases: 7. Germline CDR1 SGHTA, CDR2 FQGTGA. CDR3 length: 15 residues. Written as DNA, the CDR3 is TGTGCCAGCAGTTATTCCGGGACAGATAATTCACCCCTCCACTTT. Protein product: CASSYSGTDNSPLHF.

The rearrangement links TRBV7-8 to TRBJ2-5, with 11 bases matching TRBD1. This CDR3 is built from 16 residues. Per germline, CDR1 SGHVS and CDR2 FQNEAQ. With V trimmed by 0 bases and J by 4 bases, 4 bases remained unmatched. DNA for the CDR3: TGTGCCAGCAGCTTAGCGAGGACAGGGGGCGGAGAGACCCAGTACTTC. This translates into CASSLARTGGGETQYF.

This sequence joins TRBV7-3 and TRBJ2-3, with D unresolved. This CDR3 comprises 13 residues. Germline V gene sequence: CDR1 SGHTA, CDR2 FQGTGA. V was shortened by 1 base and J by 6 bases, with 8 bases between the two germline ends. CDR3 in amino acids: CASSLNPGDTQYF. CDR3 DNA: TGTGCCAGCAGCTTAAACCCGGGTGATACGCAGTATTTT.

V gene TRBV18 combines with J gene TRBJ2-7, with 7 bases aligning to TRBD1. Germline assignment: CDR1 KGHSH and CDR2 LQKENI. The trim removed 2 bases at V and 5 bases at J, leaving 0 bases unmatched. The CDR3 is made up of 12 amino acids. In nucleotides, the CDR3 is TGTGCCAGCTCACCAGACAGGGACGAGCAGTACTTC. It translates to CASSPDRDEQYF. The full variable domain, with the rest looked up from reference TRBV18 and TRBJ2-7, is NAGVMQNPRHLVRRRGQEARLRCSPMKGHSHVYWYRQLPEEGLKFMVYLQKENIIDESGMPKERFSAEFPKEGPSILRIQQVVRGDSAAYFCASSPDRDEQYFGPGTRLTVT.